A selection of T cell receptor beta chains follows, all from one sample in a study of blood T cell repertoires in COVID-19. The method was immunoSEQ multiplex PCR; TCRdb's version includes in-frame clones alone and lacks a portion of them. The sample has 300,000 to 350,000 clones; around 86% are singletons. Material: PBMCs or T cells enriched from blood (not recorded which). These receptor sequences come from a middle-aged woman with acute COVID-19. The CDR3 runs from the conserved cysteine through the conserved F or W.

>TRBJ2-2|TRBV5-1
CASSDTGSTGELFF
>TRBJ2-3|TRBV4-1
CASSQAIGGPFTDTQYF
>TRBJ2-2|TRBV19
CASRQHTGELFF
>TRBJ1-5|TRBV7-9
CASSSTQTQGASQPQHF
>TRBJ1-2|TRBV3-1/TRBV3-2
CASSPQPLDRAPYGYTF
>TRBJ2-1|TRBV6-6
CASSYSRGGGYNEQFF
>TRBJ2-3|TRBV7-9
CASSLTSGEILTTDTQYF
>TRBJ1-4|TRBV2
CASSETGTGNEKLFF
>TRBJ2-7|TRBV7-2
CASSLGPGGGYEQYF
>TRBJ1-4|TRBV25-1
CASRGLREKLFF
>TRBJ2-7|TRBV2
CASPPGPLGEQYF
>TRBJ2-1|TRBV9
CASSGSGLSYNEQFF
>TRBJ1-3|TRBV7-2
CASSPGQRNTIYF
>TRBJ2-7|TRBV29-1
CSAAGTGYYEQYF
>TRBJ1-6|TRBV28
CASSQGWSSYNSPLHF
>TRBJ1-1|TRBV9
CASSVAQWDRETAFF
>TRBJ2-3|TRBV6-5
CASSGTGRDTQYF
>TRBJ1-2|TRBV19
CASSRYGRGANYGYTF
>TRBJ2-7|TRBV11-2
CASSLDPGPGPYEQYF
>TRBJ1-6|TRBV2
CASSDILSGENSPLHF
>TRBJ1-1|TRBV5-1
CASSLAHKNTEAFF
>TRBJ1-2|TRBV4-1
CASSQPQGWTGGYTF
>TRBJ1-2|TRBV12-3/TRBV12-4
CASSLRGGYGYTF
>TRBJ2-3|TRBV3-1/TRBV3-2
CASSSRGSTDTQYF
>TRBJ2-7|TRBV7-6
CASSLAGTVSYEQYF
>TRBJ2-3|TRBV6-4
CASSEYSGGRGRDTQYF
>TRBJ2-2|TRBV24-1
CATSVTGQGNTGELFF
>TRBJ2-1|TRBV6-4
CASSDAQNEQFF
>TRBJ1-1|TRBV6-2/TRBV6-3
CASSKGVATEAFF
>TRBJ1-4|TRBV7-6
CASSLYTGGEATNEKLFF
>TRBJ2-7|TRBV7-2
CASRLDRSYEQYF
>TRBJ1-5|TRBV28
CASRWTGVQPQHF
>TRBJ1-2|TRBV15
CATSRDSLRVRANYGYTF
>TRBJ1-2|TRBV27
CASSLMGQGNYGYTF
>TRBJ2-7|TRBV5-4
CASSWGDRPYEQYF
>TRBJ1-1|TRBV3-1/TRBV3-2
CASSPLLGQKNTEAFF
>TRBJ2-1|TRBV19
CASTRMIGDKGNEQFF
>TRBJ1-4|TRBV21-1
CASSNRRAGGRNEKLFF
>TRBJ2-1|TRBV29-1
CSVDRGSSYNEQFF
>TRBJ2-1|TRBV3-1/TRBV3-2
CASSPSLAGYDNEQFF